This T cell receptor beta chain was documented in a study of regulatory T cells in long-lasting Graves disease. Trimming at V came to 6 bases and at J to 2 bases, leaving 6 bases not matched to a gene. Germline V lookup: CDR1 DFQATT, CDR2 SNEGSKA (reference sequence). The CDR3 sequence is 15 residues long. The sample holds many counts of this clonotype. Time point in this sample: newly diagnosed GD, antithyroid drugs for less than 3 months. PBMCs were the source of the RNA used for TCR sequencing. American Thyroid Association guidelines were used to diagnose Graves' disease. Relying on iRepertoire HTBI primers and Arm-PCR of CDR3 regions, the team built TCR beta libraries. MiXCR was run by TCRdb on the multiplex PCR reads, yielding one entry per CDR3 protein. The data show more than 450,000 distinct CDR3 sequences, around 15% seen once. These records were also assigned to another study, of T cells in Graves' hyperthyroidism and ophthalmopathy. That source notes: Uncontrolled infection, other autoimmune disease, pregnancy or lactation led to exclusion. Blood also contained most expanded thyroid clonotypes above 0.001.

The sequence was obtained from a man between 40 and 49 years old with Graves disease. The input for sequencing was peripheral blood mononuclear cells (PBMCs), taken at new diagnosis, from a patient treated with antithyroid drugs. The rearrangement joins TRBV20-1 to TRBJ2-3, with TRBD2 matching over 12 bases. This CDR3 reads CSAEGLAGPTDTQYF. Written as DNA, the CDR3 is TGCAGTGCGGAGGGACTAGCGGGTCCCACAGATACGCAGTATTTT.